The text below deals with one TCR beta chain. The specificity of this receptor is unknown. The sample holds no much larger clone one base away, and base qualities are not on file. In light of the paper, this sample's time point label describes: baseline before first vaccination. Vaccinee samples came from UK trials COV001 and COV002, including a single-blind randomized controlled phase 2/3 trial of AZD1222 (ChAdOx1 nCoV-19) in healthy adults. For TCRbeta chain sequencing, PBMC samples were collected from trial participants at day 0 and at day 28 after the second dose. The CDR3 contains 15 residues, cysteine and phenylalanine counted. The read is trimmed to its CDR3 DNA, 45 bases read in frame from base 1. CDR1 SGHKS and CDR2 YYEKEE were looked up in the germline V gene (reference sequence). Trimming takes 5 bases from V and 4 bases from J, and the germline ends sit 18 bases apart. This sample stems from a study of T cell responses to AZD1222 COVID-19 vaccine (dated by TCRdb to about 2021). With regard to the full study: Because spike-specific TCR depth and breadth did not differ between the two schedules, AZD1222 recipients who got a second dose at roughly 4 weeks were pooled with those who got a second dose at roughly 12 weeks. A total of just over 230 trial participants underwent TCR sequencing, of whom approximately 200 had received two doses of AZD1222 and around 25 had received two doses of the MenACWY control vaccine. Trial participants were enrolled into age subgroups of 18-55, 56-69 and 70-plus years, which contained 148, 28 and 57 TCR-sequenced participants, respectively.

Here is what the overall study found, with its caveats: Reportedly, almost half of the unique spike-specific TCRs recognized epitopes lying outside the regions that are mutated in the B.1.351 and B.1.1.7 variants. Because no samples from the day 14 peak response were available, repertoires could be characterized only after the peak T cell response. Spike-specific TCR breadth and depth rose significantly after two AZD1222 doses compared with day 0 and with MenACWY recipients. Conclusions about previously exposed vaccinees are limited, since just five or six AZD1222 recipients were seropositive for SARS-CoV-2 at baseline. The 56-69-year group was small, and its depth increase did not reach significance, likely because of low power. CD4 TCRs associated with the vaccine covered the entire spike protein, and the dominant responses were in regions 160-218 and 743-854. Participants were mostly white British and included more females than males, and it was suggested by the authors that clonal diversity may have been underestimated.

The CDR3 regions of human TCRbeta chains were analyzed by immunosequencing. The study's own analysis went as follows. Repertoire TCRs were matched against a reference library of SARS-CoV-2-specific TCRs generated with the MIRA antigen-specificity platform. Breadth was defined as the fraction of unique TCRs that were SARS-CoV-2-associated. Depth was defined as the fraction of total T cells that were SARS-CoV-2-associated. Using the MIRA data, each spike-specific TCR was mapped to the spike region that the TCR reacts to and placed in a CD4 or CD8 class. Log10-transformed breadth and depth values were compared by one-way ANOVA with Sidak's multiple comparisons tests. The immuneACCESS repertoire file appears here via TCRdb, limited to in-frame rearrangements. These files lack a portion of the clones; in checked studies, under half of the deficit traces to unresolved V genes, and the cause of the others is not known. V, J and clone size are taken as reported in that table, and D and trimming were inferred from the DNA itself. Present in this sample are 120,000 or so clones, 90% to 95% of which were seen just once. Clones ranked in the top ten supply more than 2.5% of the sample.

This sequence originates from an adult in good health. The rearrangement combines TRBV5-5 with TRBJ2-5, with the D call perhaps TRBD1 or TRBD2, as 5 bases match in each case. Sequences were derived from peripheral blood, sampled on day 0 of AZD1222 vaccination. The DNA sequence follows: TGTGCCAGCAGTCCACCGAGGGGTACCGGAGAGACCCAGTACTTC. It encodes CASSPPRGTGETQYF.